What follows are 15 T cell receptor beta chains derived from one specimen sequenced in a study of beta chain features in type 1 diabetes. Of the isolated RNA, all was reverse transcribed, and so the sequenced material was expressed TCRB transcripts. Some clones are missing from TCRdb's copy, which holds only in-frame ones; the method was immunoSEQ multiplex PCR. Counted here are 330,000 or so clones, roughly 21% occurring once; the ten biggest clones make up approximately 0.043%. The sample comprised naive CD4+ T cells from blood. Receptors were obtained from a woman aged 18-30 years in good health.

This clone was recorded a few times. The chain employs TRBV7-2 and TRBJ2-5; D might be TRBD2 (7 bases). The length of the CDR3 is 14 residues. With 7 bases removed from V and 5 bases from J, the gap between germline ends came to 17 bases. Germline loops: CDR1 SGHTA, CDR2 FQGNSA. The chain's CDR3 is CASTEGGGLETQYF. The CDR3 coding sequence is TGTGCCAGCACGGAGGGGGGGGGCCTGGAGACCCAGTACTTC.

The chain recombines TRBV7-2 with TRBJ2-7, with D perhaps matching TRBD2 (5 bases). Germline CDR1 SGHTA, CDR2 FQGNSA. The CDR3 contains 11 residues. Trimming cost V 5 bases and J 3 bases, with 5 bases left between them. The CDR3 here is CASSDYYEQYF. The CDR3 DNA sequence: TGTGCCAGCAGCGACTACTACGAGCAGTACTTC.

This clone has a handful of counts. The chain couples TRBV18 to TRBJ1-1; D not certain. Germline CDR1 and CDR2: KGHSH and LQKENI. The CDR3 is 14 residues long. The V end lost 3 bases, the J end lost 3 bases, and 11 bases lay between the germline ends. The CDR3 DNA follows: TGTGCCAGCTCACCCAGCAGGCGGGACACTGAAGCTTTCTTT. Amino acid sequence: CASSPSRRDTEAFF.

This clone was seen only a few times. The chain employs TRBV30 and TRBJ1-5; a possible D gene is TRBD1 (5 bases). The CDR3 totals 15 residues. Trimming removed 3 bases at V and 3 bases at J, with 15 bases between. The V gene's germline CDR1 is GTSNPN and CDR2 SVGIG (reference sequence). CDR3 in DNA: TGTGCCTGGAGCCAAGGGGCAGGCCTCAATCAGCCCCAGCATTTT. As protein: CAWSQGAGLNQPQHF. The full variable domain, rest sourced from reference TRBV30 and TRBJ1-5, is SQTIHQWPATLVQPVGSPLSLECTVEGTSNPNLYWYRQAAGRGLQLLFYSVGIGQISSEVPQNLSASRPQDRQFILSSKKLLLSDSGFYLCAWSQGAGLNQPQHFGDGTRLSIL.

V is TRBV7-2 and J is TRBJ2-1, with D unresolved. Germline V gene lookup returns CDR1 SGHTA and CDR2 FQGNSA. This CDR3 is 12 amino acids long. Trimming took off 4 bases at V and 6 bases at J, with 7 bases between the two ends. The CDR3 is CASSYRGNEQFF. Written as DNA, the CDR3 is TGTGCCAGCAGCTACCGAGGCAATGAGCAGTTCTTC.

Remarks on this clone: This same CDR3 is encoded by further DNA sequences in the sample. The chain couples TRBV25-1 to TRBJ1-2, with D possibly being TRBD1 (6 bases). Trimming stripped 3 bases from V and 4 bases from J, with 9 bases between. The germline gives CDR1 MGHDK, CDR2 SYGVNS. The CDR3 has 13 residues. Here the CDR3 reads CASSDRGGYGYTF. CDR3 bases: TGTGCCAGCAGTGACAGGGGTGGCTATGGCTACACCTTC.

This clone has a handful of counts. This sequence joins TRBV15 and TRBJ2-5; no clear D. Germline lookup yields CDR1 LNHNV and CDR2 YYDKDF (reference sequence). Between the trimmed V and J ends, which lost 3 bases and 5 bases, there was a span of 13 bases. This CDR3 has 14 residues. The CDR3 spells CATSSHLEAETQYF. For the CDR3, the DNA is TGTGCCACCAGCAGCCACCTTGAGGCGGAGACCCAGTACTTC.

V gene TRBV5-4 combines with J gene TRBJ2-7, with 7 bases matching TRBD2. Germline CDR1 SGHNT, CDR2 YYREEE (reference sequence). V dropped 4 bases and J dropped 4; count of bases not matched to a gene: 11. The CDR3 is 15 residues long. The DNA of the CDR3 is TGTGCCAGCAGCCCCGCCGGCGGGAGCGGGTACGAGCAGTACTTC. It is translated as CASSPAGGSGYEQYF.

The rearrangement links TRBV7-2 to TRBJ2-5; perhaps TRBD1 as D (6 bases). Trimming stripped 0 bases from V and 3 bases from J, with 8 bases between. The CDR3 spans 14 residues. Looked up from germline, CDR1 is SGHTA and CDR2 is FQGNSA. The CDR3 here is CASSLADSEETQYF. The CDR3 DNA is TGTGCCAGCAGCTTAGCGGACAGCGAAGAGACCCAGTACTTC.

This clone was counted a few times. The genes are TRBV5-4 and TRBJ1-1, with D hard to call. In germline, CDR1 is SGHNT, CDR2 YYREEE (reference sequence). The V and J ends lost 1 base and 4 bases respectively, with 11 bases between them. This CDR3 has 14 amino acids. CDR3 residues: CASSLTKWSTEAFF. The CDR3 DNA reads TGTGCCAGCAGCTTGACCAAGTGGAGCACTGAAGCTTTCTTT.

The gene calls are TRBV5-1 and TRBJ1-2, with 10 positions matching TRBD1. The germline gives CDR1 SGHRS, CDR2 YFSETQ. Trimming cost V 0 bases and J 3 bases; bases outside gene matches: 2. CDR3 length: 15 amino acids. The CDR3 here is CASSLGQGADYGYTF. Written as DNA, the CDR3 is TGCGCCAGCAGCTTGGGACAGGGGGCTGACTATGGCTACACCTTC.

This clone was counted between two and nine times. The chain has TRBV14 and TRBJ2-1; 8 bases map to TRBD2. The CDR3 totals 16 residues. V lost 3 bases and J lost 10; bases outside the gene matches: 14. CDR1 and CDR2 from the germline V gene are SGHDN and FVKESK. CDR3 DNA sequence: TGTGCCAGCAGCCAGGGGACTAGAGCCTACAATGAGGAGCAGTTCTTC. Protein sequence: CASSQGTRAYNEEQFF.

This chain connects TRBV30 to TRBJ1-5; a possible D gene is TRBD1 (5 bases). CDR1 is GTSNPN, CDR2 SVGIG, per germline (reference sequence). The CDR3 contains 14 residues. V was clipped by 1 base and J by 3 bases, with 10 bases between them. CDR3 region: CAWSGNRYNQPQHF. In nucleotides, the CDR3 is TGTGCCTGGAGTGGTAACAGGTACAATCAGCCCCAGCATTTT.

CDR3 sequence: CASSSQGSNYGYTF. The DNA for the CDR3 is TGTGCCAGCAGTTCACAGGGCAGTAACTATGGCTACACCTTC. V usage is TRBV2 and J usage is TRBJ1-2, with a tentative D call TRBD1 (6 bases). V dropped 5 bases and J dropped 1 base, with 11 bases sitting between them. Per the germline V gene, CDR1 is SNHLY and CDR2 is FYNNEI. This CDR3 comprises 14 residues.

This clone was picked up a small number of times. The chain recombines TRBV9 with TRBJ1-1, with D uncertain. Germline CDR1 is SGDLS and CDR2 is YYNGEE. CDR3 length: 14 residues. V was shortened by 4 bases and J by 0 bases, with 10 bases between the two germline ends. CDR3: CASSPSTMNTEAFF. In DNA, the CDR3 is TGTGCCAGCAGCCCGAGCACCATGAACACTGAAGCTTTCTTT.